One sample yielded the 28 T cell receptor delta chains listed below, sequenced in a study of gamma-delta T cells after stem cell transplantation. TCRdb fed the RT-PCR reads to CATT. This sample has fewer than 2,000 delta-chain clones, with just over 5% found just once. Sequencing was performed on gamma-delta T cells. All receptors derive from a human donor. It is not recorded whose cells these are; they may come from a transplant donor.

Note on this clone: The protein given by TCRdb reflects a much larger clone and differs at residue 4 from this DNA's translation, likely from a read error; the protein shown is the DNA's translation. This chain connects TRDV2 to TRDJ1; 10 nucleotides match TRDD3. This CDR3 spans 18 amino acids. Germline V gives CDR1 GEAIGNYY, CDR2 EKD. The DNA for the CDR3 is TGTGCCTGTGGCACCGTATCCGGGGGATACGCTGACACCGATAAACTCATCTTT. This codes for CACGTVSGGYADTDKLIF.

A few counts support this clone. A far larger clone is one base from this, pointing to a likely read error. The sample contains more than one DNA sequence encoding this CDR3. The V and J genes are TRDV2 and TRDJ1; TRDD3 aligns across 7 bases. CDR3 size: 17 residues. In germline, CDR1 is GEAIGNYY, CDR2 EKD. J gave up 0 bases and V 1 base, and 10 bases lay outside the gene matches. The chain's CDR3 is CACDTVGGYADTDKLIF. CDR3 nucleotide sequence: TGTGCCTGTGACACTGTCGGAGGATACGCGGACACCGATAAACTCATCTTT.

The CDR3 coding sequence is TGTGCCTGTGACAGAAGGGATACTTCACGGCACTCCACCGATAAACTCATCTTT. It yields the protein CACDRRDTSRHSTDKLIF. This chain uses TRDV2 with TRDJ1; 7 bases fit TRDD3. The J gene is not listed in TCRdb, so it was assigned here from a DNA match to germline. V lost 2 bases to trimming and J lost 1 base; unmatched junction nucleotides: 15. The length of the CDR3 is 18 residues. Per the germline V gene, CDR1 is GEAIGNYY and CDR2 is EKD.

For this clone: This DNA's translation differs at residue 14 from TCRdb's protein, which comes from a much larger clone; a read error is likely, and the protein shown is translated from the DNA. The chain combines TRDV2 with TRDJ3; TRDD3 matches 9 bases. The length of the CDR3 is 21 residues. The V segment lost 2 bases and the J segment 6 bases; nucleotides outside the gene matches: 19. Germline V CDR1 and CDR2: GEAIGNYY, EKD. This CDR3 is CACDKLGDTNPEPLDTRQMFF. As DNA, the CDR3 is TGTGCCTGTGACAAACTGGGGGACACCAACCCTGAGCCCTTGGACACCCGACAGATGTTTTTC.

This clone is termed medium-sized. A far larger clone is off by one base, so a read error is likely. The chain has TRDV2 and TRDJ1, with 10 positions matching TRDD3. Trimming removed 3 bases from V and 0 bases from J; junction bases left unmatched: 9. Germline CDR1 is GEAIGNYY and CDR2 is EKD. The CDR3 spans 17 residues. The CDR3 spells CACDAVGGYADTDKLIF. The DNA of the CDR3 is TGTGCCTGTGACGCTGTCGGGGGATACGCGGACACCGATAAACTCATCTTT.

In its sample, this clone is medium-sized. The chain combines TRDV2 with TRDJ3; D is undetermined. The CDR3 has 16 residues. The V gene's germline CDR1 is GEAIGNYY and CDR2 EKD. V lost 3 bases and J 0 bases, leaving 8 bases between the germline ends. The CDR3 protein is CACDPQSSWDTRQMFF. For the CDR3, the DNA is TGTGCCTGTGACCCCCAGAGCTCCTGGGACACCCGACAGATGTTTTTC.

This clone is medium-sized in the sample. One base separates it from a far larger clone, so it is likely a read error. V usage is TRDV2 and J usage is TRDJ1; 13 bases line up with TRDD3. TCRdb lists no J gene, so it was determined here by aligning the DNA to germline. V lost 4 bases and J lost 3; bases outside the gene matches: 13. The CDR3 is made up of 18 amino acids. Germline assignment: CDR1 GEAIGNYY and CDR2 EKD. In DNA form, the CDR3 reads TGTGCCTGTGATAGCATTCAAACTGGGGGATACGCTCCCGATAAACTCATCTTT. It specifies CACDSIQTGGYAPDKLIF.

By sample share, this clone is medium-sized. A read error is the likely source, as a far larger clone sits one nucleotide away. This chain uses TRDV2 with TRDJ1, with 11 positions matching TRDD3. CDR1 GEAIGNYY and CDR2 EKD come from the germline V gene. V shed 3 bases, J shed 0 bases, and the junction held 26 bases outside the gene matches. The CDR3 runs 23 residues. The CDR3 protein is CACDSLLGDNTPNTGHYTDKLIF. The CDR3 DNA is TGTGCCTGTGACTCGTTACTGGGGGATAATACCCCGAATACCGGGCATTACACCGATAAACTCATCTTT.

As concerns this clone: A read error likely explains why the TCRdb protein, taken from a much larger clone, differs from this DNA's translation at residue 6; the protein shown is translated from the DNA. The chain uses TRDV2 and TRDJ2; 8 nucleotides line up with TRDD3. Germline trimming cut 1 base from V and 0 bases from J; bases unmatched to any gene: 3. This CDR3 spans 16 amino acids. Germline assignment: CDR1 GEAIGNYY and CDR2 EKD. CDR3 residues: CACDTQGDTLTAQLFF. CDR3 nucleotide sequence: TGTGCCTGTGACACACAGGGGGATACTTTGACAGCACAACTCTTCTTT.

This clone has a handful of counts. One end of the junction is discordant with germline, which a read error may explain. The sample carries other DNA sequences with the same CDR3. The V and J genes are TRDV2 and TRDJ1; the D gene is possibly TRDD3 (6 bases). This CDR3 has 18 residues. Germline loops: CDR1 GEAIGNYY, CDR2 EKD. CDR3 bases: TGTGCCTGCGACACGCTCAGTACTGGAGGATACCACACCGATAAACTCATCTTT. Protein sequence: CACDTLSTGGYHTDKLIF.

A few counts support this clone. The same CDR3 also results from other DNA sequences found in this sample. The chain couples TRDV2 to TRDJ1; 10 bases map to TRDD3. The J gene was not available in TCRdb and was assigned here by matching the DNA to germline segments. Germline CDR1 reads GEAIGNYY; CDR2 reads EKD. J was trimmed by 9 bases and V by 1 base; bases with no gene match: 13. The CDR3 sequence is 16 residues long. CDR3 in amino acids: CACDTVGGDTRGQLIF. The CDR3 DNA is TGTGCCTGTGACACAGTTGGGGGGGATACGCGGGGACAACTCATCTTT.

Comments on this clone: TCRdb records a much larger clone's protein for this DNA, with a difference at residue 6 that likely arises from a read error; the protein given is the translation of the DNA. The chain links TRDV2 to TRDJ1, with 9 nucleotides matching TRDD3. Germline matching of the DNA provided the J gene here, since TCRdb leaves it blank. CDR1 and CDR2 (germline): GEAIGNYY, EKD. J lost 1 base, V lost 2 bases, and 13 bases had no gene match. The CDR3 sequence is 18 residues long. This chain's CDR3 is CACDSGSLGDSSTDKLIF. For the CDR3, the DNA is TGTGCCTGTGACAGTGGCTCCTTGGGGGATAGTTCCACCGATAAACTCATCTTT.

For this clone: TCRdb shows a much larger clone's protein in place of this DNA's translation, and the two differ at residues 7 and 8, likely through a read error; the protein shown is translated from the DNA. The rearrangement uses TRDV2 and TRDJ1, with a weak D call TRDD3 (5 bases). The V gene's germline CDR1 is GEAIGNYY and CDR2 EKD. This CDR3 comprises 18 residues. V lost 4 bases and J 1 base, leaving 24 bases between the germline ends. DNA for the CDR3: TGTGCCTGTGAGCCTATGCCCACTACAGGGATCAGCACCGATAAACTCATCTTT. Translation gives CACEPMPTTGISTDKLIF.

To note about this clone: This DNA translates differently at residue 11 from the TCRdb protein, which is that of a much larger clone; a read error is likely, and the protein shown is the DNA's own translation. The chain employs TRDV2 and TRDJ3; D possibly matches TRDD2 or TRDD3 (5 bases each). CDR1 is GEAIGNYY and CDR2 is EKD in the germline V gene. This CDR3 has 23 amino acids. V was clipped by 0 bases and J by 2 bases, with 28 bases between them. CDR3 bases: TGTGCCTGTGACACCGTCCCTTCACGGGGGGTACGGGCACCGACCTGGGACACCCGACAGATGTTTTTC. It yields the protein CACDTVPSRGVRAPTWDTRQMFF.

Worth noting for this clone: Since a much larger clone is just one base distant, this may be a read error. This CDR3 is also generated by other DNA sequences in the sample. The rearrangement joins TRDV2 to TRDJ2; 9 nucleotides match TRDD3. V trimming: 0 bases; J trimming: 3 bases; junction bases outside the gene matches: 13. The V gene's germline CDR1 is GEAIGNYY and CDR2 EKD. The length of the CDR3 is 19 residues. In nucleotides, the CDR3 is TGTGCCTGTGACACCCTAGCGGGGGATACCAGCCGCCTGACAGCACAACTCTTCTTT. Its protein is CACDTLAGDTSRLTAQLFF.

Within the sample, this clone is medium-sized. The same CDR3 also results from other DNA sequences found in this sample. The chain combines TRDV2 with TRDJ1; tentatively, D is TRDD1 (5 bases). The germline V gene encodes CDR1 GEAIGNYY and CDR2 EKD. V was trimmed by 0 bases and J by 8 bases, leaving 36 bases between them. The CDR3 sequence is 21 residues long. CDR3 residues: CACDTLHLAARRRNPLAKLIF. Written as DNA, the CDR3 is TGTGCCTGTGACACCCTACACCTTGCCGCGCGCCGCCGAAATCCCCTGGCCAAACTCATCTTT.

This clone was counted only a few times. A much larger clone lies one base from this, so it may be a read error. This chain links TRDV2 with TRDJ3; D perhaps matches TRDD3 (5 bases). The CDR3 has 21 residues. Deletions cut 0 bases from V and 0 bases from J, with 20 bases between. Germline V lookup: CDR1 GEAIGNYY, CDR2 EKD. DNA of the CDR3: TGTGCCTGTGACACCGTGGCCCACGGGGGCAGAAGCTCCTGGGACACCCGACAGATGTTTTTC. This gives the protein CACDTVAHGGRSSWDTRQMFF.

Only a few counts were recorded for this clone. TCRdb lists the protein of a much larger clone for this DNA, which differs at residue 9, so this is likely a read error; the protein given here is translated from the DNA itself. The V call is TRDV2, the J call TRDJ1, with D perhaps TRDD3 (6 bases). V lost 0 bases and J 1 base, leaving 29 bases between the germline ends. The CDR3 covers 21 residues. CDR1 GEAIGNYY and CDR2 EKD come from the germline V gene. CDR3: CACDTVRGTRPSHHPTDKLIF. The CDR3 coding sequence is TGTGCCTGTGACACCGTGAGGGGGACCCGACCATCACACCATCCCACCGATAAACTCATCTTT.

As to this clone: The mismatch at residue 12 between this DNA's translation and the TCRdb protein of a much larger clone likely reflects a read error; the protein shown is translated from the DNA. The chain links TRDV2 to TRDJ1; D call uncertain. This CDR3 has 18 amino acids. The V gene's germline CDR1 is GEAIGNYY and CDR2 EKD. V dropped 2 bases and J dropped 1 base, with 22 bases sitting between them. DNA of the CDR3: TGTGCCTGTGACAGGGTCGGGGCTATAAGGGAGTGCACCGATAAACTCATCTTT. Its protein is CACDRVGAIRECTDKLIF.

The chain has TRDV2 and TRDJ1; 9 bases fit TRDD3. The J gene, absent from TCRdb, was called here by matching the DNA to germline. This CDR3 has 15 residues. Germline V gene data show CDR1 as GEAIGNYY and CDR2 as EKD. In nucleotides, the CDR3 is TGTGCTTCAACCCCTCGACTGGGGGAGACCGATAAACTCATCTTT. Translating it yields CASTPRLGETDKLIF.

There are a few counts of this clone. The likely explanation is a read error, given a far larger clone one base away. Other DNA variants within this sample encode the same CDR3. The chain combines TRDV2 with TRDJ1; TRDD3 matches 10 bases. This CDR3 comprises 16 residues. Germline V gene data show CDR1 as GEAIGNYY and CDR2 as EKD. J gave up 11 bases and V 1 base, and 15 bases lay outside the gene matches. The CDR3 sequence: CACDTVGGDTRLQLIF. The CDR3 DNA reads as TGTGCCTGTGACACAGTCGGGGGGGATACGCGGTTACAGCTCATCTTT.

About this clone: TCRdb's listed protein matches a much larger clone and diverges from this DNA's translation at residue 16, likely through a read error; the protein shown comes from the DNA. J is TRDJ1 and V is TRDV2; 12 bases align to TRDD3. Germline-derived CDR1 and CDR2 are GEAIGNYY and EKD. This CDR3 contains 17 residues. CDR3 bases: TGTGCCTGTGACACCCTACGGACTGGGGGATACACCGATAAACTCACCTTT. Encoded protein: CACDTLRTGGYTDKLTF.

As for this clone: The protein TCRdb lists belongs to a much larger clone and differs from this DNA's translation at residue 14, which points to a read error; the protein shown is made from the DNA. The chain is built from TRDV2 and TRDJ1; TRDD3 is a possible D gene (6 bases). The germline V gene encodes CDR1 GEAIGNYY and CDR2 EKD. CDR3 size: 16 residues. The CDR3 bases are TGTGCCTGTGACGAGTGGGGGTTCAATAACACCGATAAACGCATCTTT. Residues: CACDEWGFNNTDKRIF.

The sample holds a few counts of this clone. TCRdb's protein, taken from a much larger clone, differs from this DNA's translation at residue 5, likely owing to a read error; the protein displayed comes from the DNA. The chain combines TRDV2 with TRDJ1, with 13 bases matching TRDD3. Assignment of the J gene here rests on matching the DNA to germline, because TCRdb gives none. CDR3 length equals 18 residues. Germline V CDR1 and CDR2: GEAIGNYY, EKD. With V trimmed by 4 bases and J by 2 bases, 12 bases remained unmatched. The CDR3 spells CACDIIQTGGYATDKLIF. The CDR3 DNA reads TGTGCCTGTGATATCATTCAAACTGGGGGATACGCGACCGATAAACTCATCTTT.

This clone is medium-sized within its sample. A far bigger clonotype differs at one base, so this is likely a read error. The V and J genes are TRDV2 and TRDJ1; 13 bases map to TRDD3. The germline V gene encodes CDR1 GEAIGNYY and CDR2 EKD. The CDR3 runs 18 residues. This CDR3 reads CARDSLQTGGYAPDKLIF. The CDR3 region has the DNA TGTGCCCGTGATAGCCTTCAAACTGGGGGATACGCTCCCGATAAACTCATCTTT.

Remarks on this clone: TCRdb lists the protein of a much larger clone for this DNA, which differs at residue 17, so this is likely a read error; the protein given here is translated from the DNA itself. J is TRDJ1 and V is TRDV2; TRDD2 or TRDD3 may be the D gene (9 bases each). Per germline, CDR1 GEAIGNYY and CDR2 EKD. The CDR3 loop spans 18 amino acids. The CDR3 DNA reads TGTGCCTGTGACCCCCTTCCTACGGCCCGGGGGATACCCGATAAACTCACCTTT. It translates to CACDPLPTARGIPDKLTF.

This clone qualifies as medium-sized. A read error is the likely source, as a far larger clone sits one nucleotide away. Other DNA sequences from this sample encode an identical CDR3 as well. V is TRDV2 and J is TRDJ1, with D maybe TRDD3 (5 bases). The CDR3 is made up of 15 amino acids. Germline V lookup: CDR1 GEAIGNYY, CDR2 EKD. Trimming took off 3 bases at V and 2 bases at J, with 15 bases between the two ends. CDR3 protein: CACDSLVGSTDKLIF. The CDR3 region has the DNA TGTGCCTGTGACTCCCTAGTGGGGAGTACCGATAAACTCATCTTT.

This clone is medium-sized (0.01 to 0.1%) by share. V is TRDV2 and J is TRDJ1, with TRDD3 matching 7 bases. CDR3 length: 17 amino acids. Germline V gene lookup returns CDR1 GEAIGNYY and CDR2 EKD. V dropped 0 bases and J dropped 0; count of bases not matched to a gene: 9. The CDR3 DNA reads TGTGCCTGTGACACCGTATCTGGGGGGCCGAACACCGATAAACTCATCTTT. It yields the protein CACDTVSGGPNTDKLIF.